This entry features one TCR beta chain sequence. Here immunoSEQ multiplex PCR was the method, and the copy in TCRdb shows in-frame clones only, minus some. The repertoire holds 400,000 to 450,000 clones, with approximately 92% as singletons. This sample is part of a study of control samples from healthy donors and cancer patients. The CDR3 has 19 amino acids. The germline gives CDR1 SGHNT, CDR2 YYREEE (reference sequence). Unmatched junction bases numbered 18, after V lost 2 bases and J lost 2 bases. The sequenced sample was PBMCs. This receptor was identified in a man aged 35-49 years with head and neck cancer. V and J are TRBV5-4 and TRBJ1-1, with TRBD1 identical over 7 bases. Here the CDR3 DNA reads TGTGCCAGCAGCTTTAACAAGGGAAGAGCAGGGGGGAGAAACACTGAAGCTTTCTTT. Translated, it gives CASSFNKGRAGGRNTEAFF.